Listed here are 27 T cell receptor beta chains from one sample, sequenced in a study of cytomegalovirus exposure and HLA in healthy donors. Profiled with immunoSEQ multiplex PCR; TCRdb holds only in-frame clones, not every one. This table has under 85,000 clones, approximately 93% appearing once. Sequencing used PBMCs. Receptors originate from a woman under 30 in good health and CMV-seronegative.

The rearrangement links TRBV4-3 to TRBJ2-3, with 9 bases that match TRBD2. In germline, CDR1 is LGHNA, CDR2 YSLEER. This CDR3 is built from 15 residues. The trim removed 0 bases at V and 8 bases at J, leaving 6 bases unmatched. The CDR3 region has the DNA TGCGCCAGCAGCCAAGACGGCGGGGGGGTGGCTACGCAGTATTTT. Amino acid sequence: CASSQDGGGVATQYF.

V gene TRBV4-2 combines with J gene TRBJ1-5; no reliable D call. The CDR3 runs 17 residues. From germline, CDR1 is LGHNA and CDR2 YNFKEQ. V dropped 0 bases and J dropped 3 bases, with 15 bases sitting between them. This CDR3 reads CASSQDPSERVNQPQHF. The CDR3 nucleotides are TGTGCCAGCAGCCAAGATCCCTCAGAACGGGTCAATCAGCCCCAGCATTTT.

The CDR3 coding sequence is TGTGCCAGCGGGACAGGGGGGAATGCAGATACGCAGTATTTT. Its protein product is CASGTGGNADTQYF. This sequence joins TRBV6-1 and TRBJ2-3; TRBD1 matches 11 bases. The CDR3 has 14 residues. Germline V CDR1 and CDR2: MNHNS, SASEGT. Unmatched junction bases numbered 5, after V lost 8 bases and J lost 4 bases.

This clone has just one count. The rearrangement uses TRBV29-1 and TRBJ2-7; 8 bases line up with TRBD1. V was clipped by 4 bases and J by 2 bases; unmatched bases: 4. Looked up from germline, CDR1 is SQVTM and CDR2 is ANQGSEA. This CDR3 is 13 amino acids long. The CDR3 reads CSVADRGPYEQYF. In DNA, the CDR3 is TGCAGCGTTGCTGACAGGGGCCCCTACGAGCAGTACTTC.

CDR3: CASRPPDRGPTEAFF. For the CDR3, the DNA is TGTGCCAGCAGACCACCGGACAGGGGGCCCACTGAAGCTTTCTTT. The V gene is TRBV28, the J gene TRBJ1-1; TRBD1 matches at 11 bases. Germline CDR1 reads MDHEN; CDR2 reads SYDVKM. Trimming removed 6 bases from V and 4 bases from J; junction bases left unmatched: 7. The CDR3 sequence is 15 residues long.

The J gene is TRBJ1-2, the V gene TRBV19, with a weak D call TRBD1 (5 bases). CDR1 is LNHDA and CDR2 is SQIVND in the germline V gene (reference sequence). The CDR3 consists of 15 residues. V was clipped by 7 bases and J by 1 base, with 16 bases between them. Written as DNA, the CDR3 is TGTGCCAGTACCCCCGACAGTAAACTTAACTATGGCTACACCTTC. Translation gives CASTPDSKLNYGYTF.

V usage is TRBV7-3 and J usage is TRBJ2-4; TRBD2 matches at 13 bases. Germline V gene data show CDR1 as SGHTA and CDR2 as FQGTGA. Unmatched junction bases numbered 8, after V lost 6 bases and J lost 9 bases. The CDR3 runs 15 residues. CDR3 sequence (DNA): TGTGCCAGCAGGACCCGACTAGCGGGGGGAGTCATTCAGTACTTC. Its protein product is CASRTRLAGGVIQYF.

The J gene is TRBJ1-1, the V gene TRBV30, with 8 bases lining up with TRBD1. Trimming at V came to 5 bases and at J to 6 bases, leaving 5 bases not matched to a gene. The CDR3 consists of 12 residues. The V gene's germline CDR1 is GTSNPN and CDR2 SVGIG (reference sequence). CDR3 in amino acids: CAWRAGGSEAFF. The CDR3 bases are TGTGCCTGGCGGGCAGGGGGCTCTGAAGCTTTCTTT.

The chain links TRBV28 to TRBJ1-5, with D perhaps TRBD1 (6 bases). Trimming shortened V by 6 bases and J by 7 bases, and 13 bases separated the two germline ends. Per the germline V gene, CDR1 is MDHEN and CDR2 is SYDVKM. The CDR3 has 13 amino acids. The CDR3 DNA reads as TGTGCCAGCAGCAACGTACAGGGACAGCCCCAGCATTTT. It is translated as CASSNVQGQPQHF.

By share, this clone ranks as medium-sized. The chain carries TRBV5-1 and TRBJ2-7; tentative D call: TRBD1 (6 bases). The ends were cut back, 7 bases at V and 3 bases at J, with 20 bases in the middle. This CDR3 is 15 amino acids long. Germline CDR1 and CDR2: SGHRS and YFSETQ. The DNA for the CDR3 is TGCGCCAGCCACGACCAGGTCCAGGGGATCTACGAGCAGTACTTC. This encodes CASHDQVQGIYEQYF.

This clone was recorded a few times. The V call is TRBV29-1, the J call TRBJ2-2, with TRBD2 as a possible D gene (5 bases). CDR1 is SQVTM and CDR2 is ANQGSEA in the germline V gene. V was clipped by 7 bases and J by 0 bases, with 9 bases between them. This CDR3 is 13 amino acids long. Written as DNA, the CDR3 is TGCAGCGCTGCGGACTCGAACACCGGGGAGCTGTTTTTT. It codes for CSAADSNTGELFF.

The chain combines TRBV7-9 with TRBJ1-2; D possibly corresponds to TRBD1 (6 bases). Germline CDR1 reads SEHNR; CDR2 reads FQNEAQ (reference sequence). This CDR3 region has 17 residues. V was trimmed by 5 bases and J by 0 bases, leaving 19 bases between them. CDR3 in DNA: TGTGCCAGCAGCCCGAATATCGCAGGGGCCGCTAACTATGGCTACACCTTC. Protein: CASSPNIAGAANYGYTF.

The chain links TRBV30 to TRBJ2-3; 10 bases agree with TRBD1. The CDR3 totals 13 residues. CDR1 is GTSNPN and CDR2 is SVGIG in the germline V gene (reference sequence). Trimming at V came to 1 base and at J to 9 bases, leaving 4 bases not matched to a gene. The CDR3: CAWSAGTGDTQYF. The DNA for the CDR3 is TGTGCCTGGAGTGCCGGGACAGGGGACACGCAGTATTTT.

The DNA of the CDR3 is TGTGCCAGTAGTAGTGCGGCTAGCGGGAGACCTTACGAGCAGTACTTC. This translates into CASSSAASGRPYEQYF. V gene TRBV19 combines with J gene TRBJ2-7; 10 nucleotides agree with TRBD2. J lost 4 bases, V lost 4 bases, and 10 bases had no gene match. The germline V gene has CDR1 LNHDA and CDR2 SQIVND (reference sequence). The CDR3 loop spans 16 amino acids.

The chain uses TRBV4-3 and TRBJ1-1; 7 bases fit TRBD1. CDR1 LGHNA and CDR2 YSLEER come from the germline V gene. The CDR3 covers 15 residues. J was trimmed by 1 base and V by 5 bases; bases with no gene match: 7. The CDR3 protein is CASSTRDSRNTEAFF. In DNA form, the CDR3 reads TGCGCCAGCAGCACCCGGGACAGCCGGAACACTGAAGCTTTCTTT.

In this sample, this clone turned up once. The CDR3 reads CASRLFGGALYSPLHF. The CDR3 bases are TGTGCCAGCAGACTCTTTGGGGGGGCCCTGTATTCACCCCTCCACTTT. V usage is TRBV6-6 and J usage is TRBJ1-6; weak D call: TRBD1 (6 bases). Germline V gene sequence: CDR1 MNHNY, CDR2 SVGAGI (reference sequence). V lost 6 bases and J lost 8, with 20 bases in between. The CDR3 is 16 residues long.

The chain combines TRBV7-2 with TRBJ2-3, with 10 bases matching TRBD1. With V trimmed by 5 bases and J by 5 bases, 7 bases remained unmatched. This CDR3 region has 15 residues. Germline CDR1 SGHTA, CDR2 FQGNSA. This CDR3 is CASSTGTGVQDTQYF. CDR3 DNA: TGTGCCAGCAGCACCGGGACAGGGGTTCAAGATACGCAGTATTTT.

The chain has TRBV19 and TRBJ2-1; 7 bases match TRBD2. V gave up 5 bases and J gave up 9 bases; unmatched junction bases: 7. From germline, CDR1 is LNHDA and CDR2 SQIVND (reference sequence). The CDR3 has 13 amino acids. The CDR3 DNA reads TGTGCCAGTAGTGTAGGACTAGAACTTGAGCAGTTCTTC. Amino acid sequence: CASSVGLELEQFF.

This clone was seen just once. The rearrangement joins TRBV4-1 to TRBJ2-5, with no clear D. The CDR3 extends over 14 amino acids. The V gene's germline CDR1 is MGHRA and CDR2 YSYEKL. V was pared by 1 base and J by 1 base, with 7 bases between. The chain's CDR3 is CASSQVGSQETQYF. The CDR3 coding sequence is TGCGCCAGCAGCCAAGTTGGCAGCCAAGAGACCCAGTACTTC.

The J gene is TRBJ2-4, the V gene TRBV29-1; 9 nucleotides agree with TRBD2. There are 14 residues in the CDR3. Germline loops: CDR1 SQVTM, CDR2 ANQGSEA. Trimming removed 2 bases from V and 5 bases from J; junction bases left unmatched: 4. The CDR3 region is CSVELAGKQNIQYF. For the CDR3, the DNA is TGCAGCGTTGAACTAGCGGGAAAGCAAAACATTCAGTACTTC.

This chain's CDR3 is CASSYSSGNTIYF. CDR3 coding DNA: TGTGCCAGCAGTTACTCCTCCGGAAACACCATATATTTT. The chain combines TRBV6-5 with TRBJ1-3, with no clear D. This CDR3 has 13 residues. Trimming stripped 0 bases from V and 4 bases from J, with 4 bases between. Germline values: CDR1 MNHEY, CDR2 SVGAGI.

The V gene is TRBV4-3, the J gene TRBJ2-5; a possible D gene is TRBD2 (5 bases). CDR1 LGHNA and CDR2 YSLEER come from the germline V gene. The V end was cut by 0 bases, the J end by 5 bases, with 10 bases between. This CDR3 spans 14 amino acids. CDR3 protein: CASSQEYRRETQYF. In nucleotides, the CDR3 is TGCGCCAGCAGCCAAGAATACCGGAGGGAGACCCAGTACTTC.

In this sample, this clone turned up once. The chain combines TRBV21-1 with TRBJ1-5; the table's D gene call, TRBD1, was not cross checked with the DNA. TRBV21-1 is shown as a pseudogene. This CDR3 spans 16 amino acids. CDR3 sequence reads: CASSKVDREGNQPQHF. In nucleotides, the CDR3 is TGTGCCAGCAGCAAAGTAGACAGGGAAGGCAATCAGCCCCAGCATTTT.

V gene TRBV7-8 combines with J gene TRBJ2-7, with 8 bases matching TRBD1. Losses at the gene ends were 1 base for V and 1 base for J; bases not matched to a gene: 3. The V gene's germline CDR1 is SGHVS and CDR2 FQNEAQ. The CDR3 length is 15 residues. CDR3 in amino acids: CASSLGGQGSYEQYF. The CDR3 DNA is TGTGCCAGCAGCTTAGGCGGACAGGGATCCTACGAGCAGTACTTC.

This sequence joins TRBV5-8 and TRBJ1-6; D uncertain. V was cut by 0 bases and J by 0 bases, with 7 bases left in between. CDR1 is SGHTS, CDR2 YDEGEE, per germline. The CDR3 consists of 16 residues. The CDR3 here is CASSLAGSSYNSPLHF. The CDR3 DNA follows: TGTGCCAGCAGCTTGGCGGGGAGCTCCTATAATTCACCCCTCCACTTT. The complete variable domain, with remaining parts taken from reference TRBV5-8 and TRBJ1-6, reads EAGVTQSPTHLIKTRGQQATLRCSPISGHTSVYWYQQALGLGLQFLLWYDEGEERNRGNFPPRFSGRQFPNYSSELNVNALELEDSALYLCASSLAGSSYNSPLHFGNGTRLTVT.

The chain employs TRBV6-1 and TRBJ2-7, with D possibly being TRBD1 (5 bases). The germline gives CDR1 MNHNS, CDR2 SASEGT. The CDR3 spans 17 residues. Deletions cut 2 bases from V and 0 bases from J, with 17 bases between. CDR3 region: CASSERNIPQGSYEQYF. CDR3 nucleotides: TGTGCCAGCAGTGAACGGAACATCCCCCAGGGCTCCTACGAGCAGTACTTC.

The chain employs TRBV6-6 and TRBJ2-5; TRBD1 agrees at 9 bases. CDR1 and CDR2 from the germline V gene are MNHNY and SVGAGI (reference sequence). V shed 6 bases, J shed 4 bases, and the junction held 9 bases outside the gene matches. This CDR3 comprises 15 residues. This CDR3 reads CASSLQGARGETQYF. DNA for the CDR3: TGTGCCAGCAGCCTACAGGGGGCTAGGGGAGAGACCCAGTACTTC.